In its sample, the clone carrying this TCR beta chain was seen a few times. Its cognate antigen is unknown. The data are from a study of T cell repertoires in cytomegalovirus infection. Turning to the study itself: Newly reported HLA-C-restricted and thoroughly characterized HLA-B-restricted CMV epitopes were employed. Study-wide results and limits: Dominant in the ex vivo response were TCR beta clonotypes restricted by HLA-C and specific for CMV.

V was pared by 3 bases and J by 4 bases, with 5 bases of the junction left unmatched. Germline CDR1 reads LNHDA; CDR2 reads SQIVND (reference sequence). The CDR3 spans 15 residues. In TCRdb, the reads were re-called with MiXCR into one record per CDR3 protein. The data contain about 51,000 distinct CDR3 sequences, roughly 20% of them singletons. The chain links TRBV19 to TRBJ1-2; TRBD1 matches 10 bases. The source of this sequence is a human donor in good health (CMV status not recorded). Some clones in this sample may be carry-over from other donors' samples. The starting material was CD8+ T cells from cultured PBMCs, obtained from culture after CMV antigen stimulation. CDR3: CASSISTGGVYGYTF. As DNA, the CDR3 is TGTGCCAGTAGTATCTCGACAGGGGGCGTCTATGGCTACACCTTC.